This TCR beta chain is drawn from a study of blood T cell repertoires in COVID-19. Study-level background: Material from acute and convalescent COVID-19 was sourced from the United States, Italy and Spain. In each case, the material was cDNA or gDNA derived from T cells, B-cell-depleted T cells, or PBMCs.

Original handling: Amplification of reference gene primers provided the estimated nucleated cell counts. Sequencing used immunoSEQ multiplex PCR; TCRdb keeps in-frame clones, though not all of them. V, J and clone size were drawn from that table, and D and trimming were deduced from the DNA. This sample carries approximately 190,000 clones, 60% to 80% of them seen once, and the ten largest clones take 15% to 20%. This TCR was sampled from a man in his 60s with active or convalescent COVID-19. The source material was peripheral blood.

CDR3 in amino acids: CASSYQTGDLETQYF. CDR3 DNA sequence: TGTGCCAGCAGTTACCAGACAGGGGATCTCGAGACCCAGTACTTC. This rearrangement joins TRBV6-2 or TRBV6-3 to TRBJ2-5; 8 positions match TRBD1. The CDR3 totals 15 residues. V shed 2 bases and J 5 bases; nucleotides not matched to a gene: 7. The germline V gene has CDR1 MNHEY and CDR2 SVGEGT.